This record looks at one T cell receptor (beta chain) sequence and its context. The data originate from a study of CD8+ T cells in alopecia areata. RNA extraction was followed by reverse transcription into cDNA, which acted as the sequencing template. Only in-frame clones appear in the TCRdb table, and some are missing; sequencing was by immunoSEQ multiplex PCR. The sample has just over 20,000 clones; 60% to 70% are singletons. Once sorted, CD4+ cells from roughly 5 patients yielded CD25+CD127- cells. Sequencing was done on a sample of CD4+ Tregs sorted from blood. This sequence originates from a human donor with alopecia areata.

CDR3 nucleotides: TGTGCCACCAGCAGTCCGATCAGAGATGAGCAGTTCTTC. Its translation is CATSSPIRDEQFF. This sequence joins TRBV15 and TRBJ2-1, with D unresolved. V was trimmed by 3 bases and J by 8 bases, leaving 11 bases between them. Germline CDR1 reads LNHNV; CDR2 reads YYDKDF (reference sequence). The length of the CDR3 is 13 residues.